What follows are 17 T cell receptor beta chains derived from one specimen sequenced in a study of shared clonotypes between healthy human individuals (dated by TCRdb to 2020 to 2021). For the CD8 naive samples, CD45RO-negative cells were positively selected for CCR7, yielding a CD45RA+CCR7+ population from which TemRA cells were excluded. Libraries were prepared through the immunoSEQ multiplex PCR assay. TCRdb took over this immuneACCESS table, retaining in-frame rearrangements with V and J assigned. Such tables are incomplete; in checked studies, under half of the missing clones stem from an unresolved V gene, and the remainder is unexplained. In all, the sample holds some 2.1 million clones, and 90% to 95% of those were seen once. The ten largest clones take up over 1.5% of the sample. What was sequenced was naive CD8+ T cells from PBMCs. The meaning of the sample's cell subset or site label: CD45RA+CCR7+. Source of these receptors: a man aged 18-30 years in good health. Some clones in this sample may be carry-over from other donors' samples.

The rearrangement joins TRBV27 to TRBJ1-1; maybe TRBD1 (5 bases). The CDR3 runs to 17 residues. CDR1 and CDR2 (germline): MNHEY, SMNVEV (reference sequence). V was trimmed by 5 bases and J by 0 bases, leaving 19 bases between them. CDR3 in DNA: TGTGCCAGCAGTCCCAAGGGGAAAGGCCCTATGAACACTGAAGCTTTCTTT. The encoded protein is CASSPKGKGPMNTEAFF.

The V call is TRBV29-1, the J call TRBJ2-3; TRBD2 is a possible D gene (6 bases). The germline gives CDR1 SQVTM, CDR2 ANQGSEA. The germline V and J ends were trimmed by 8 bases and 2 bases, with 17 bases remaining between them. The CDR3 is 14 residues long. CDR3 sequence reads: CSCWRGWSTDTQYF. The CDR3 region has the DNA TGCAGCTGTTGGCGGGGTTGGTCCACAGATACGCAGTATTTT.

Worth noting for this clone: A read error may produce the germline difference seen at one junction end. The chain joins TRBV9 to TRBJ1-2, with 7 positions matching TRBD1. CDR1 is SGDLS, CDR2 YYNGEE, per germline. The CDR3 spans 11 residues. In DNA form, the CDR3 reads TGTGCCAGCAGCCTAGACAGGGTCCGCTCGTTC. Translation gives CASSLDRVRSF.

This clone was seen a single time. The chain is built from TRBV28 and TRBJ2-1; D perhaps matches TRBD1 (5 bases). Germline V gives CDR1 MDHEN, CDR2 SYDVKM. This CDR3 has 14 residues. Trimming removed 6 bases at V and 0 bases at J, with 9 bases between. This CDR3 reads CASRGLSSYNEQFF. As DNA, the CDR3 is TGTGCCAGCAGGGGGCTGAGCTCCTACAATGAGCAGTTCTTC.

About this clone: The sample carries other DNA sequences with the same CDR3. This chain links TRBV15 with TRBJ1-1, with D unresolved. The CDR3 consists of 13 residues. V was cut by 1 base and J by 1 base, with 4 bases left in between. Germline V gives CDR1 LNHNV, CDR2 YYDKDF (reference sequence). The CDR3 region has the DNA TGTGCCACCAGCAGAGGTCAGAACACTGAAGCTTTCTTT. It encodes CATSRGQNTEAFF.

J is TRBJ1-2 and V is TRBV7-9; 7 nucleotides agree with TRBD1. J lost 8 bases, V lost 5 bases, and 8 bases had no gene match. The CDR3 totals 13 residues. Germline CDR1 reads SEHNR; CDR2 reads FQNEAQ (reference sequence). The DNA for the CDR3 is TGTGCCAGCAGCCCCGACAGGGCGGAAGGCTACACCTTC. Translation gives CASSPDRAEGYTF. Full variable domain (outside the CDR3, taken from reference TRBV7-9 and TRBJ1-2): DTGVSQNPRHKITKRGQNVTFRCDPISEHNRLYWYRQTLGQGPEFLTYFQNEAQLEKSRLLSDRFSAERPKGSFSTLEIQRTEQGDSAMYLCASSPDRAEGYTFGSGTRLTVV.

The CDR3 loop reads CSGPSGNEQFF. DNA of the CDR3: TGCAGCGGTCCTAGCGGCAATGAGCAGTTCTTC. V usage is TRBV29-1 and J usage is TRBJ2-1, with 7 bases that match TRBD2. The CDR3 sequence is 11 residues long. From germline, CDR1 is SQVTM and CDR2 ANQGSEA. Trimming took 7 bases from V and 6 from J; bases not matched to a gene: 3.

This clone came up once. The CDR3 protein is CAISERTVGQGIFRSYEQYF. For the CDR3, the DNA is TGTGCCATCAGTGAGCGGACTGTCGGACAGGGAATTTTCCGCTCCTACGAGCAGTACTTC. V is TRBV10-3 and J is TRBJ2-7; TRBD1 aligns across 8 bases. Germline trimming cut 2 bases from V and 0 bases from J; bases unmatched to any gene: 18. This CDR3 contains 20 residues. Looked up from germline, CDR1 is ENHRY and CDR2 is SYGVKD.

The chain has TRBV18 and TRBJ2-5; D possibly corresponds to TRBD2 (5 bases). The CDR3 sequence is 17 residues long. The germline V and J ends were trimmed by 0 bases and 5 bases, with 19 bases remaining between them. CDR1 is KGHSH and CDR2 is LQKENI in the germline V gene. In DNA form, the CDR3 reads TGTGCCAGCTCACCACCGAGTCTAACGGGAATAGGGGAGACCCAGTACTTC. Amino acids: CASSPPSLTGIGETQYF.

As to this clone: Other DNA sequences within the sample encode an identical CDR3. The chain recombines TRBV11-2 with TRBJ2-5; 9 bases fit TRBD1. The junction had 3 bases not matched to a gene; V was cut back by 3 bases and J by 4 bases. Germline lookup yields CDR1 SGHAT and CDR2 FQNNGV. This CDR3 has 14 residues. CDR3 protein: CASSLTGGLETQYF. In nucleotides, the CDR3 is TGTGCCAGCAGCTTGACAGGGGGTTTAGAGACCCAGTACTTC. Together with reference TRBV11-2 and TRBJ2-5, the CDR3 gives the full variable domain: EAGVAQSPRYKIIEKRQSVAFWCNPISGHATLYWYQQILGQGPKLLIQFQNNGVVDDSQLPKDRFSAERLKGVDSTLKIQPAKLEDSAVYLCASSLTGGLETQYFGPGTRLLVL.

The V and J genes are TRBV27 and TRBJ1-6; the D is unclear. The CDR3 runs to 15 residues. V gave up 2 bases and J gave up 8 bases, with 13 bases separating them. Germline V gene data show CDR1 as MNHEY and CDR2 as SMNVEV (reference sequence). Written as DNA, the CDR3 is TGTGCCAGCAGTTTACTGGCCCGAGAGTATTCACCCCTCCACTTT. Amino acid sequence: CASSLLAREYSPLHF.

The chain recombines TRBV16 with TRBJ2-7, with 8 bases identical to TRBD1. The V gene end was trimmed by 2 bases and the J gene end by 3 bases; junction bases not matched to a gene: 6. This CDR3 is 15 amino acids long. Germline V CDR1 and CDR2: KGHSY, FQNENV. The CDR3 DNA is TGTGCCAGCAGCCAAAAGAGGACAGGGATCTACGAGCAGTACTTC. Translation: CASSQKRTGIYEQYF.

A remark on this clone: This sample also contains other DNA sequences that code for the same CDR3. For the CDR3, the DNA is TGTGCCAGCAGTCCGGGACTGTACACCGGGGAGCTGTTTTTT. This translates into CASSPGLYTGELFF. The chain combines TRBV27 with TRBJ2-2, with TRBD2 as a possible D gene (6 bases). The germline gives CDR1 MNHEY, CDR2 SMNVEV (reference sequence). The CDR3 is made up of 14 amino acids. The V end was cut by 5 bases, the J end by 3 bases, with 10 bases between.

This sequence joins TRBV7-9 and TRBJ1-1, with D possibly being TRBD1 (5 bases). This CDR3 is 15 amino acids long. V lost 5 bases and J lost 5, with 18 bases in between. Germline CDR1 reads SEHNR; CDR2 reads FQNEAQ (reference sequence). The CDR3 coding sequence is TGTGCCAGCAGCAAACCACAGGAATCGAATACTGAAGCTTTCTTT. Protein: CASSKPQESNTEAFF.

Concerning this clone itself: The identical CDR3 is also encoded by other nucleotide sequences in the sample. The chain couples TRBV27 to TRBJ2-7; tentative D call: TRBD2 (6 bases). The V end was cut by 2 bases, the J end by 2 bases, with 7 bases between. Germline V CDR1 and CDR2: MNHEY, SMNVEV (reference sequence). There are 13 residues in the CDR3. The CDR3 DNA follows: TGTGCCAGCAGTTTAGGGGGGACCTACGAGCAGTACTTC. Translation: CASSLGGTYEQYF.

The CDR3 spells CASSTGTGGKVIQYF. The CDR3 bases are TGTGCCAGCAGCACCGGGACAGGGGGCAAGGTCATTCAGTACTTC. This chain joins TRBV11-2 and TRBJ2-4; 12 positions agree with TRBD1. The CDR3 loop spans 15 amino acids. Germline V CDR1 and CDR2: SGHAT, FQNNGV. The J segment lost 9 bases and the V segment lost 5 bases, leaving 8 bases of the junction unmatched.

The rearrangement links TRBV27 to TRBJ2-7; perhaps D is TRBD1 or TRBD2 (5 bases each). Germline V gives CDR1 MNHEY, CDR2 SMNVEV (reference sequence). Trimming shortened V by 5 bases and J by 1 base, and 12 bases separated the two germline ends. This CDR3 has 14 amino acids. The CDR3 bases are TGTGCCAGCAGTAACCGGGACGGATCCTACGAGCAGTACTTC. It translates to CASSNRDGSYEQYF.